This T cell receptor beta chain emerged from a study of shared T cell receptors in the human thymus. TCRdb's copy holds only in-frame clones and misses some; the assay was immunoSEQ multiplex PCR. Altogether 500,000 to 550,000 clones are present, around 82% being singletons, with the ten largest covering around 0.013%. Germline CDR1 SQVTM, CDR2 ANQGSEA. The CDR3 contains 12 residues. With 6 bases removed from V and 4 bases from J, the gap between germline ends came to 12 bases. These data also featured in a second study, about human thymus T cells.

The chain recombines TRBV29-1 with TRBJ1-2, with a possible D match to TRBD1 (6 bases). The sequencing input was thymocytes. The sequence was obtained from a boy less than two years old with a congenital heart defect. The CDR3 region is CSVPQGGYGYTF. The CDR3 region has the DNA TGCAGCGTCCCACAGGGCGGCTATGGCTACACCTTC.